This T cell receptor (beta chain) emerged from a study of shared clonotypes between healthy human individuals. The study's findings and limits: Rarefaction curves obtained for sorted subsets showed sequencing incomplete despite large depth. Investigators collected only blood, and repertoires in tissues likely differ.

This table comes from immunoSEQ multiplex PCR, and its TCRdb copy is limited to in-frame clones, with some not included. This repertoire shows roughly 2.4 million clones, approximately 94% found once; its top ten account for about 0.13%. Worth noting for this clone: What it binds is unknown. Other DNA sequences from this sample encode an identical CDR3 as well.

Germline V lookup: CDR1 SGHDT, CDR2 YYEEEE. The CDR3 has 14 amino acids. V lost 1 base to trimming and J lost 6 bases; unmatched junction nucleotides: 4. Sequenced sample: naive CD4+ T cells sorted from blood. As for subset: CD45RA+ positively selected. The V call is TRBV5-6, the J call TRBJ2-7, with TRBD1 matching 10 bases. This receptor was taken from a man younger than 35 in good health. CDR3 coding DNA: TGTGCCAGCAGCTTGCGGGACAGGGGACGCGAGCAGTACTTC. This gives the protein CASSLRDRGREQYF.